One and the same sample provided the 7 T cell receptor beta chains below, sequenced in a study of graft-versus-host responses after intestinal transplantation (dated by TCRdb to the early 2020s). These receptors have no identified antigens. Library preparation was by the immunoSEQ multiplex PCR assay. Drawn from immuneACCESS, this table holds only the in-frame rearrangements with V and J called that TCRdb kept. Clones are partly lost; checked studies trace under half to an unresolved V gene and leave the rest unexplained. The table for this sample lists about 130,000 clones; about nine tenths of them were counted only once. The ten biggest clones cover around 0.19% of the sample. This sample's time point label indicates: cells obtained before transplantation from donor or recipient. The source was unstimulated CD4+ T cells sorted from spleen or lymph node cells, collected before intestinal transplant. Every receptor here comes from a human donor who received an intestinal transplant.

The rearrangement uses TRBV4-2 and TRBJ2-7, with 12 bases aligning to TRBD2. V was pared by 0 bases and J by 4 bases, with 10 bases of the junction left unmatched. Germline loops: CDR1 LGHNA, CDR2 YNFKEQ. The CDR3 is made up of 18 amino acids. As DNA, the CDR3 is TGTGCCAGCAGCCAAGATCCCCCCCGACTAGCGGGAGCATACGAGCAGTACTTC. Encoded protein: CASSQDPPRLAGAYEQYF.

The chain employs TRBV15 and TRBJ2-7; 12 bases fit TRBD2. The germline V gene has CDR1 LNHNV and CDR2 YYDKDF (reference sequence). The V segment lost 0 bases and the J segment 5 bases; nucleotides outside the gene matches: 8. The CDR3 has 17 amino acids. This chain's CDR3 is CATSRESLAGGPHEQYF. CDR3 nucleotide sequence: TGTGCCACCAGCAGAGAATCCCTAGCGGGAGGGCCCCACGAGCAGTACTTC.

This chain links TRBV30 with TRBJ2-3; unclear D gene. The V gene lost 4 bases and the J gene lost 6 bases, with 8 bases spanning the gap. Germline V gene lookup returns CDR1 GTSNPN and CDR2 SVGIG (reference sequence). This CDR3 spans 11 amino acids. The CDR3 region has the DNA TGTGCCTGGAAATTAGGGGATACGCAGTATTTT. This codes for CAWKLGDTQYF.

The genes are TRBV30 and TRBJ2-1; TRBD2 is a possible D gene (5 bases). The CDR3 contains 15 residues. CDR1 is GTSNPN and CDR2 is SVGIG in the germline V gene (reference sequence). Trimming took off 4 bases at V and 1 base at J, with 14 bases between the two ends. The CDR3 coding sequence is TGTGCCTGGACCGGGGTGGAACTGTCCTACAATGAGCAGTTCTTC. It yields the protein CAWTGVELSYNEQFF.

The J gene is TRBJ1-1, the V gene TRBV11-2; D is unresolved. This CDR3 is built from 13 residues. V lost 3 bases and J 2 bases, leaving 7 bases between the germline ends. From germline, CDR1 is SGHAT and CDR2 FQNNGV. CDR3 sequence reads: CASSFGRNTEAFF. The CDR3 DNA reads as TGTGCCAGCAGCTTCGGCAGAAACACTGAAGCTTTCTTT.

The rearrangement joins TRBV9 to TRBJ2-5; possibly TRBD1 or TRBD2 for D (5 bases each). The length of the CDR3 is 16 residues. V lost 3 bases, J lost 1 base, and 16 bases lay in between. The germline gives CDR1 SGDLS, CDR2 YYNGEE. The CDR3 coding sequence is TGTGCCAGCAGCGAAGGACACCTAGCAATCCAAGAGACCCAGTACTTC. Its translation: CASSEGHLAIQETQYF.

The CDR3 sequence is CASSLEWDTSYEQYF. The CDR3 nucleotides read TGTGCCAGCAGCTTAGAGTGGGACACCTCCTACGAGCAGTACTTC. The chain carries TRBV11-2 and TRBJ2-7; weak D call: TRBD1 (6 bases). The germline V gene has CDR1 SGHAT and CDR2 FQNNGV. CDR3 length: 15 amino acids. Deletions cut 0 bases from V and 0 bases from J, with 9 bases between.